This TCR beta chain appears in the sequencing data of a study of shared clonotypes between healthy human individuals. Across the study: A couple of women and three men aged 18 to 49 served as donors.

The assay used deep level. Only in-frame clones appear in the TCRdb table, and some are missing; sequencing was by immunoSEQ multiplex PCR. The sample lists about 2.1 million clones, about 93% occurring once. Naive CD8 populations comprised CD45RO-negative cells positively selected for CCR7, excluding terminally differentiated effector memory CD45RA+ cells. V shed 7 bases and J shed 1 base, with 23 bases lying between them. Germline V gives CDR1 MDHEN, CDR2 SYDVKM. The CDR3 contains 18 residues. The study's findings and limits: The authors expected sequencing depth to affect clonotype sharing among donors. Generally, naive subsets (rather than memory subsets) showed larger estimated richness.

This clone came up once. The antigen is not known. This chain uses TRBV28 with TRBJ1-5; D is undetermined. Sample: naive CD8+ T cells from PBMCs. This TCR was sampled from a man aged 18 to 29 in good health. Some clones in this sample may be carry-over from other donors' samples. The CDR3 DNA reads TGTGCCAGCAAACTAGGCGGGATCAGGAAGCTAAGCAATCAGCCCCAGCATTTT. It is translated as CASKLGGIRKLSNQPQHF.